The 8 T cell receptor beta chains listed next were all sequenced from one sample in a study of blood T cell repertoires in COVID-19. Libraries were prepared by immunoSEQ multiplex PCR; TCRdb keeps only in-frame clonotypes and omits some of them. The sample has approximately 110,000 clones; 60% to 85% are singletons. Sequences were obtained from peripheral blood. The receptors were sampled from a human donor with acute or convalescent COVID-19. The donor label of this sample is uncertain.

The V call is TRBV2, the J call TRBJ2-3; D may be TRBD1 (6 bases). With 4 bases removed from V and 1 base from J, the gap between germline ends came to 15 bases. Per germline, CDR1 SNHLY and CDR2 FYNNEI. This CDR3 spans 16 amino acids. In DNA, the CDR3 is TGTGCCAGCAGTGGTATTCGGGCAGGGGGCACAGATACGCAGTATTTT. The encoded protein is CASSGIRAGGTDTQYF.

This clone was seen just once. This chain links TRBV6-6 with TRBJ1-2, with TRBD1 identical over 10 bases. CDR3 length equals 13 residues. Germline V lookup: CDR1 MNHNY, CDR2 SVGAGI (reference sequence). V lost 6 bases, J lost 7 bases, and 5 bases stayed unmatched. The CDR3, as DNA: TGTGCCAGCAGCCGACAGGGGGCGGTTGGCTACACCTTC. Amino acids: CASSRQGAVGYTF.

V and J are TRBV18 and TRBJ1-3; TRBD1 might be the D (5 bases). Germline CDR1 and CDR2: KGHSH and LQKENI. The V end was cut by 4 bases, the J end by 4 bases, with 11 bases between. The CDR3 consists of 14 residues. CDR3 in amino acids: CASSLQGGGNTIYF. The DNA for the CDR3 is TGTGCCAGCTCACTCCAGGGCGGAGGAAACACCATATATTTT.

This clone was counted between two and nine times. The chain combines TRBV28 with TRBJ2-7; D perhaps matches TRBD1 (6 bases). Germline V lookup: CDR1 MDHEN, CDR2 SYDVKM. V dropped 6 bases and J dropped 1 base, with 16 bases sitting between them. This CDR3 comprises 15 residues. The CDR3 here is CASSPASTGSYEQYF. CDR3 DNA: TGTGCCAGCAGCCCCGCCTCGACAGGTTCCTACGAGCAGTACTTC.

The V and J genes are TRBV4-2 and TRBJ2-7; D is perhaps TRBD2 (6 bases). CDR3 size: 15 residues. Germline assignment: CDR1 LGHNA and CDR2 YNFKEQ. Trimming shortened V by 2 bases and J by 3 bases, and 14 bases separated the two germline ends. CDR3 protein: CASSQRETEIYEQYF. As DNA, the CDR3 is TGTGCCAGCAGCCAACGGGAGACAGAGATCTACGAGCAGTACTTC.

CDR3 DNA sequence: TGTGCCAGCAGCCCCCGACCGGCTCGACTGGGGGGGAGGGGAAGTAGTAATGAGCAGTTCTTC. Encoded protein: CASSPRPARLGGRGSSNEQFF. The chain combines TRBV3-1 (or the pseudogene TRBV3-2) with TRBJ2-1; 7 positions agree with TRBD2. The trim removed 4 bases at V and 7 bases at J, leaving 28 bases unmatched. Germline CDR1 reads LGHDT; CDR2 reads YNNKEL (reference sequence). The CDR3 has 21 amino acids.

This clone has at least ten counts. The genes are TRBV2 and TRBJ2-1; 11 bases fit TRBD1. Germline V lookup: CDR1 SNHLY, CDR2 FYNNEI. V lost 4 bases to trimming and J lost 3 bases; unmatched junction nucleotides: 2. This CDR3 spans 15 amino acids. DNA of the CDR3: TGTGCCAGCAGTGGGACAGGGGGCGGCTACAATGAGCAGTTCTTC. It yields the protein CASSGTGGGYNEQFF.

The V call is TRBV19, the J call TRBJ2-1, with TRBD1 matching over 7 bases. Germline CDR1 is LNHDA and CDR2 is SQIVND (reference sequence). This CDR3 region has 12 residues. The V gene end was trimmed by 3 bases and the J gene end by 9 bases; junction bases not matched to a gene: 2. The CDR3 sequence is CASSIGDSEQFF. CDR3 nucleotides: TGTGCCAGTAGTATCGGGGACAGTGAGCAGTTCTTC.